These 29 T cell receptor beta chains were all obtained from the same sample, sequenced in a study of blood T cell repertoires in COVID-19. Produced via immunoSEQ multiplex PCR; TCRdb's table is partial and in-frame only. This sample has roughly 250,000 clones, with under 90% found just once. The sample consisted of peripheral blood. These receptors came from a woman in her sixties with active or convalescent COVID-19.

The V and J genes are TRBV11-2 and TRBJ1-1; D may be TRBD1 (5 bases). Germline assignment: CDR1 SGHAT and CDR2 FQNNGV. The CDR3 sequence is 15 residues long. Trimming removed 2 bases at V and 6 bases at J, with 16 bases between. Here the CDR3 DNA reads TGTGCCAGCAGCTTATTCCGGGGGTCGGGGCCTGAAGCTTTCTTT. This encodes CASSLFRGSGPEAFF.

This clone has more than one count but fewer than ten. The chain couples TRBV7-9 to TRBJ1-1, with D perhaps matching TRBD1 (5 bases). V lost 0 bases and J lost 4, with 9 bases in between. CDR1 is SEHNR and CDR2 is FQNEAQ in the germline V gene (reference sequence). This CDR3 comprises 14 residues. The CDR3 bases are TGTGCCAGCAGCTTAGCGCTGGGGGGCACTGAAGCTTTCTTT. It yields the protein CASSLALGGTEAFF.

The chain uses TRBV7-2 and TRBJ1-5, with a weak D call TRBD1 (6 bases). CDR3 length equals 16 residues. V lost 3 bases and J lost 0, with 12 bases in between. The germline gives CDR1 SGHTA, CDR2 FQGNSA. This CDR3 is CASSFNSGVSNQPQHF. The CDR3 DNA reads TGTGCCAGCAGCTTTAATTCAGGGGTTAGCAATCAGCCCCAGCATTTT.

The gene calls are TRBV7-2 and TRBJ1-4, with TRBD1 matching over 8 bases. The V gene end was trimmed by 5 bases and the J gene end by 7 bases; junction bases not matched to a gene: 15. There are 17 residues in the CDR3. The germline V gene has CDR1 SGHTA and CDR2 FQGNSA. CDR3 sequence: CASSPRRTGGIGEKLFF. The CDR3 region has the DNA TGTGCCAGCAGCCCTCGACGAACAGGGGGTATCGGTGAAAAACTGTTTTTT.

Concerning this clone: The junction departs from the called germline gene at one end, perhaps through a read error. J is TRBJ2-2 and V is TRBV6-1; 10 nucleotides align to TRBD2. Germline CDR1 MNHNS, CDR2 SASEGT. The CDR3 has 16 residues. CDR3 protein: CAGREAGGPDTGELFF. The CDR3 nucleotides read TGTGCCGGCAGAGAAGCGGGGGGGCCTGACACCGGGGAGCTGTTTTTT.

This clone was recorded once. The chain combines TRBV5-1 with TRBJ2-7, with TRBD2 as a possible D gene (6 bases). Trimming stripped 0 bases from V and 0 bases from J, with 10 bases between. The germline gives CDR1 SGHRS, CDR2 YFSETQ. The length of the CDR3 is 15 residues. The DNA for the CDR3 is TGCGCCAGCAGCTTGGTTCTCGGGAGCTCCTACGAGCAGTACTTC. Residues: CASSLVLGSSYEQYF.

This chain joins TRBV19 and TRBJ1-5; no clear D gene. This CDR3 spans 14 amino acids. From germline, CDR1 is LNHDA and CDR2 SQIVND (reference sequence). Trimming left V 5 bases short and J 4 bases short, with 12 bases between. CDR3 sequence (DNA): TGTGCCAGTAGTGCTACCCGGGGAAATCAGCCCCAGCATTTT. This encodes CASSATRGNQPQHF.

The CDR3 DNA sequence: TGTGCCAGTAGTATAGGAGAGGGGAGGATGAACACTGAAGCTTTCTTT. It encodes CASSIGEGRMNTEAFF. The gene calls are TRBV19 and TRBJ1-1, with D perhaps matching TRBD1 (5 bases). The germline CDR1 and CDR2 sequences are LNHDA and SQIVND (reference sequence). This CDR3 has 16 residues. With 1 base removed from V and 0 bases from J, the gap between germline ends came to 12 bases.

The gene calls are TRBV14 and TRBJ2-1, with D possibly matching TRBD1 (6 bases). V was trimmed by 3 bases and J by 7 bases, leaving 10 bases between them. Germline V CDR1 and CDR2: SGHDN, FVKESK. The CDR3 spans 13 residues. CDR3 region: CASSQNRANEQFF. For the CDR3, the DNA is TGTGCCAGCAGCCAGAACAGGGCGAATGAGCAGTTCTTC. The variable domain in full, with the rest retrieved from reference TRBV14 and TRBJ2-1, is EAGVTQFPSHSVIEKGQTVTLRCDPISGHDNLYWYRRVMGKEIKFLLHFVKESKQDESGMPNNRFLAERTGGTYSTLKVQPAELEDSGVYFCASSQNRANEQFFGPGTRLTVL.

CDR3 region: CASSTTSGGTYEQYF. The CDR3, as DNA: TGTGCCAGCAGCACCACTAGCGGGGGGACCTACGAGCAGTACTTC. The chain combines TRBV6-2 or TRBV6-3 with TRBJ2-7, with 12 bases that match TRBD2. The germline V gene encodes CDR1 MNHEY and CDR2 SVGEGT. V gave up 6 bases and J gave up 2 bases; unmatched junction bases: 5. The CDR3 runs 15 residues.

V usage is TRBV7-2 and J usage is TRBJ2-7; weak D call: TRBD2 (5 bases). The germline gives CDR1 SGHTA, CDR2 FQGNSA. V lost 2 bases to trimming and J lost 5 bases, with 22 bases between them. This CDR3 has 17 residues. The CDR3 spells CASSLQSDRFHGDEQYF. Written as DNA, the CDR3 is TGTGCCAGCAGCTTACAGTCGGACCGGTTCCACGGGGACGAGCAGTACTTC.

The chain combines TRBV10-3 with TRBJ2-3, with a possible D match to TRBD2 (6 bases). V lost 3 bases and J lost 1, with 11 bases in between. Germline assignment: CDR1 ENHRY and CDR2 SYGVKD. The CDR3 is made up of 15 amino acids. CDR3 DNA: TGTGCCATCAGTGAAGGGACTTCAGGCACAGATACGCAGTATTTT. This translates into CAISEGTSGTDTQYF.

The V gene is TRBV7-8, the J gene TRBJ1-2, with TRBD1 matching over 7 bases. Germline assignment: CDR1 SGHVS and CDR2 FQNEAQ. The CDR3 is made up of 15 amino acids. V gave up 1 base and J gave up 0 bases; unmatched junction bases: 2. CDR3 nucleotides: TGTGCCAGCAGCTTAGGCAGGGGGTCTAACTATGGCTACACCTTC. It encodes CASSLGRGSNYGYTF.

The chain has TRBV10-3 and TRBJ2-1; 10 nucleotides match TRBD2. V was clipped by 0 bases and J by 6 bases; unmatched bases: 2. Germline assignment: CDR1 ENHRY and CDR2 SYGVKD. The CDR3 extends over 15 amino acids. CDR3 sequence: CAISESSSGGNEQFF. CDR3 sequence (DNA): TGTGCCATCAGTGAGTCGTCTAGCGGGGGCAATGAGCAGTTCTTC.

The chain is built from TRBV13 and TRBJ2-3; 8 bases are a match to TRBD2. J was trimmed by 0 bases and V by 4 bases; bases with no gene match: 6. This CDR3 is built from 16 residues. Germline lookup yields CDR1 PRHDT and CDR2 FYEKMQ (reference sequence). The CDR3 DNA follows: TGTGCCAGCAGCTCGCGGACTAGCCCTAGCACAGATACGCAGTATTTT. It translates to CASSSRTSPSTDTQYF.

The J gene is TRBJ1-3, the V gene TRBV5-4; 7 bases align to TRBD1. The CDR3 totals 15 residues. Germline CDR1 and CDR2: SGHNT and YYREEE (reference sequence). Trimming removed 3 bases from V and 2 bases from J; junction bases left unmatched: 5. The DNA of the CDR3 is TGTGCCAGCAGCTCACCAGGGGGTACTGGAAACACCATATATTTT. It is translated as CASSSPGGTGNTIYF.

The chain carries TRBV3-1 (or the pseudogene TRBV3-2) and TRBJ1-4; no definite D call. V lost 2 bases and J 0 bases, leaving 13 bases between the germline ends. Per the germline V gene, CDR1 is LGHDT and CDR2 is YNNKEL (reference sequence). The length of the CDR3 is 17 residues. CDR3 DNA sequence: TGTGCCAGCAGCCAAATGGGAGCAGCTGCAACTAATGAAAAACTGTTTTTT. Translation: CASSQMGAAATNEKLFF.

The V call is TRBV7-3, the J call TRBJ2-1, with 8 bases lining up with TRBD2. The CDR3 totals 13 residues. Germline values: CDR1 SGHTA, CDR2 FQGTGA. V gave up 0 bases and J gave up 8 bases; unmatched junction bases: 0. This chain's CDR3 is CASSLTGLDEQFF. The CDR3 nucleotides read TGTGCCAGCAGCTTAACGGGACTAGATGAGCAGTTCTTC.

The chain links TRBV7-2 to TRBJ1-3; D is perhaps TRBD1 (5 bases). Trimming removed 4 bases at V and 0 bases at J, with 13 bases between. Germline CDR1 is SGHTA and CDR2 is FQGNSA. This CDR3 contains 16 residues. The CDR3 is CASSSAGPTSGNTIYF. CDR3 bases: TGTGCCAGCAGCTCCGCGGGACCGACCTCTGGAAACACCATATATTTT.

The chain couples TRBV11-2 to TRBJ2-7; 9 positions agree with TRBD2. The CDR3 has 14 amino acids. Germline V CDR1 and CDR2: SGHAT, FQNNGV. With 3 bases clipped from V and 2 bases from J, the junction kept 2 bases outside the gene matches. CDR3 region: CASSFTSGPYEQYF. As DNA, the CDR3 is TGTGCCAGCAGCTTCACTAGCGGGCCCTACGAGCAGTACTTC.

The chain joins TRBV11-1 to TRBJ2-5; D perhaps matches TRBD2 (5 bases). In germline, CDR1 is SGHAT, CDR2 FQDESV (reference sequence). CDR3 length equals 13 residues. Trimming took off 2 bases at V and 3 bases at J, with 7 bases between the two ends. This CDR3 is CASSLSGEETQYF. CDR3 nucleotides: TGTGCCAGCAGCTTAAGCGGAGAAGAGACCCAGTACTTC. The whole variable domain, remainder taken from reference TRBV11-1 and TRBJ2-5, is EAEVAQSPRYKITEKSQAVAFWCDPISGHATLYWYRQILGQGPELLVQFQDESVVDDSQLPKDRFSAERLKGVDSTLKIQPAELGDSAMYLCASSLSGEETQYFGPGTRLLVL.

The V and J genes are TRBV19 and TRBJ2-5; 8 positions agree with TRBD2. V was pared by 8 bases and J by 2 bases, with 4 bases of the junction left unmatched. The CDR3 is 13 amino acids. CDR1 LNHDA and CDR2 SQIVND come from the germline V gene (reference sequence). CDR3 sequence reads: CASGRGGQETQYF. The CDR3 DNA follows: TGTGCCAGTGGTCGGGGGGGACAAGAGACCCAGTACTTC.

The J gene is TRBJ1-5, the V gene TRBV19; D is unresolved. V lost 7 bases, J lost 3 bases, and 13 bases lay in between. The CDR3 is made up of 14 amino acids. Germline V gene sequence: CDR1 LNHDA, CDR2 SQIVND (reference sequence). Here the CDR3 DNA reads TGTGCCAGTACCTTTACCGGGTACAATCAGCCCCAGCATTTT. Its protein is CASTFTGYNQPQHF. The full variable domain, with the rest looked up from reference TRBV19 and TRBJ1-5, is DGGITQSPKYLFRKEGQNVTLSCEQNLNHDAMYWYRQDPGQGLRLIYYSQIVNDFQKGDIAEGYSVSREKKESFPLTVTSAQKNPTAFYLCASTFTGYNQPQHFGDGTRLSIL.

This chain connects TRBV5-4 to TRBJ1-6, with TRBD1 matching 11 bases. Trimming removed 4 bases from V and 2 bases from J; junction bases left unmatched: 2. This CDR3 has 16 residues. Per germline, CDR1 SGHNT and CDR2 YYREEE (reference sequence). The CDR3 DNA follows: TGTGCCAGCAGCCAGGGACAGGGGGCCTATAATTCACCCCTCCACTTT. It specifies CASSQGQGAYNSPLHF. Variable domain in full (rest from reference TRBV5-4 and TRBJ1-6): ETGVTQSPTHLIKTRGQQVTLRCSSQSGHNTVSWYQQALGQGPQFIFQYYREEENGRGNFPPRFSGLQFPNYSSELNVNALELDDSALYLCASSQGQGAYNSPLHFGNGTRLTVT.

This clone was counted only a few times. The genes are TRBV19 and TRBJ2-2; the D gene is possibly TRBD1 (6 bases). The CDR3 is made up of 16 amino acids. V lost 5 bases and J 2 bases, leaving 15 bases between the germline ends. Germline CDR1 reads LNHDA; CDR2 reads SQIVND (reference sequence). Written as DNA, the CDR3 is TGTGCCAGTAGTTTCGCAGGGGTACCTAACACCGGGGAGCTGTTTTTT. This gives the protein CASSFAGVPNTGELFF.

Here the CDR3 DNA reads TGTGCCAGCAGCCAAGTATATGTGAACACTGAAGCTTTCTTT. Amino acids: CASSQVYVNTEAFF. The rearrangement links TRBV3-1 (or the pseudogene TRBV3-2) to TRBJ1-1; D is ambiguous. Trimming shortened V by 1 base and J by 0 bases, and 6 bases separated the two germline ends. This CDR3 contains 14 residues. The germline V gene has CDR1 LGHDT and CDR2 YNNKEL (reference sequence).

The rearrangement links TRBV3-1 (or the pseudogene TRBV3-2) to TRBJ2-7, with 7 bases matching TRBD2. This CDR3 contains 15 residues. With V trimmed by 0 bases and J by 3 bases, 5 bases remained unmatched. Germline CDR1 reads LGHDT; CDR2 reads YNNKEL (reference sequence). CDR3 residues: CASSQEVTGGYEQYF. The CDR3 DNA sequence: TGTGCCAGCAGCCAAGAAGTCACGGGGGGCTACGAGCAGTACTTC.

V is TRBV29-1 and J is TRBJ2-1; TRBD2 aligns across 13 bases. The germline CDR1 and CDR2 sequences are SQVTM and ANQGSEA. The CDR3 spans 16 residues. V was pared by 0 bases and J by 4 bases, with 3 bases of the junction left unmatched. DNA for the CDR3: TGCAGCGTTGAAGATGGGACTAGCGGGGCTTACAATGAGCAGTTCTTC. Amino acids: CSVEDGTSGAYNEQFF.

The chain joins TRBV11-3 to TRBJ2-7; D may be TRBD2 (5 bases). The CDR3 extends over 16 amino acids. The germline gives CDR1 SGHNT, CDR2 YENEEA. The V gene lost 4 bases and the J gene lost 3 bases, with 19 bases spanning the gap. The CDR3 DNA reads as TGTGCCAGCAGCTCTCCCGTCGGGGTAGGTTGCTACGAGCAGTACTTC. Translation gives CASSSPVGVGCYEQYF. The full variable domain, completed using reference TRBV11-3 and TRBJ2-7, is EAGVVQSPRYKIIEKKQPVAFWCNPISGHNTLYWYLQNLGQGPELLIRYENEEAVDDSQLPKDRFSAERLKGVDSTLKIQPAELGDSAVYLCASSSPVGVGCYEQYFGPGTRLTVT.